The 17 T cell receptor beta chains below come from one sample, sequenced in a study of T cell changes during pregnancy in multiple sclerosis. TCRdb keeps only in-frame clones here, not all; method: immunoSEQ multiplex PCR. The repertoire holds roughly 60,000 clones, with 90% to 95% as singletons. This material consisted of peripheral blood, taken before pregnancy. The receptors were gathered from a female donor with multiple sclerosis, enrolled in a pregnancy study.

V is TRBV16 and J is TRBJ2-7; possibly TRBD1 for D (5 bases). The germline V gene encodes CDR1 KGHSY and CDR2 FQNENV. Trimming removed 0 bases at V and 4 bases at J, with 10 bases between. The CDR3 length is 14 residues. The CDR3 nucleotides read TGTGCCAGCAGCCAATCTGCAGGGTCGTACGAGCAGTACTTC. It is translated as CASSQSAGSYEQYF.

The CDR3 DNA sequence: TGTGCCATCAGACCCCAGGGTGGCCAGCCCCAGCATTTT. Encoded protein: CAIRPQGGQPQHF. This chain connects TRBV10-3 to TRBJ1-5; possibly TRBD1 for D (5 bases). Germline V gene sequence: CDR1 ENHRY, CDR2 SYGVKD. This CDR3 contains 13 residues. Trimming removed 6 bases from V and 7 bases from J, with 13 bases in between.

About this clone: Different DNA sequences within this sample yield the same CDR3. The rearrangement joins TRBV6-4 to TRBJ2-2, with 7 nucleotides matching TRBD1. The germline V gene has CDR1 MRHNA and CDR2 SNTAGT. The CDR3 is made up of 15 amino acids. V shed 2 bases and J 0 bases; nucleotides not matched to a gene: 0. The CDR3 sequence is CASSDGTANTGELFF. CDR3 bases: TGTGCCAGCAGTGACGGGACAGCGAACACCGGGGAGCTGTTTTTT.

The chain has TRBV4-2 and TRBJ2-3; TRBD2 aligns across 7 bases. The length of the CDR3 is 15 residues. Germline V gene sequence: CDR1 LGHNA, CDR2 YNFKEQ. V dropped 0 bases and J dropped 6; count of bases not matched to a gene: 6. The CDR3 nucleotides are TGTGCCAGCAGCCAAGATTGGGGGGAGGGGGATACGCAGTATTTT. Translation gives CASSQDWGEGDTQYF.

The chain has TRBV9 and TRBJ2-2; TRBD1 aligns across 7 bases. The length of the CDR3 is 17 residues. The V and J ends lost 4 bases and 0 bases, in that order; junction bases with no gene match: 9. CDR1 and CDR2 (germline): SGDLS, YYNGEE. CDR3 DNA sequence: TGTGCCAGCAGCTCACCCCTCGGGACAGCGAACACCGGGGAGCTGTTTTTT. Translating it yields CASSSPLGTANTGELFF.

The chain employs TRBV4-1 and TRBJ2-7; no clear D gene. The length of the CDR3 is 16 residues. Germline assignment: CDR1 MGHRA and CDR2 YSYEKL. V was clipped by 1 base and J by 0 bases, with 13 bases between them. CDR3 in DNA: TGCGCCAGCAGCCAAGGGCTCGGCAGGCACTCCTACGAGCAGTACTTC. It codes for CASSQGLGRHSYEQYF.

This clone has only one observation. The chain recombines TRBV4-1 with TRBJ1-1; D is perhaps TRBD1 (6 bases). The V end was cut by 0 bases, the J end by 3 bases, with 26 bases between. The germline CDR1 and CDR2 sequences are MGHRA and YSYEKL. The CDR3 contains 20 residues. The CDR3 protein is CASSQDLSRRGEVTDTEAFF. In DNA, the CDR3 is TGCGCCAGCAGCCAAGATCTATCCCGCAGGGGTGAAGTGACGGACACTGAAGCTTTCTTT.

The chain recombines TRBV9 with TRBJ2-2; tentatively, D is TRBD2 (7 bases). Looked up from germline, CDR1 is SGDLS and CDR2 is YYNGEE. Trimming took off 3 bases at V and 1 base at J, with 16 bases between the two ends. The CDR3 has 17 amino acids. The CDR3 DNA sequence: TGTGCCAGCAGCGCGTTCCTGGGAGGGGGGAACACCGGGGAGCTGTTTTTT. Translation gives CASSAFLGGGNTGELFF.

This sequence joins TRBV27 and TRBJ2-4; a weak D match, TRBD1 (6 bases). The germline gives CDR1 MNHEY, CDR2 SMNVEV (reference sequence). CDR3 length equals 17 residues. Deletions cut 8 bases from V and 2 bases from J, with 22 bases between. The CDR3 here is CASGTEQGLVTKNIQYF. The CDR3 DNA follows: TGTGCCAGCGGGACCGAACAGGGTTTAGTGACCAAAAACATTCAGTACTTC.

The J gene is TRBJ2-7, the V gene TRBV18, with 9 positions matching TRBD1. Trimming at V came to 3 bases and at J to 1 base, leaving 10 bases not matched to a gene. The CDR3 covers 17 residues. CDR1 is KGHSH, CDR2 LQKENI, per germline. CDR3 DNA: TGTGCCAGCTCACCCGTGGGGACAGGGCCAATGTCCTACGAGCAGTACTTC. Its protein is CASSPVGTGPMSYEQYF.

The CDR3 protein is CASSVGGQIYGYTF. The CDR3 region has the DNA TGTGCCAGCAGCGTAGGGGGACAGATCTATGGCTACACCTTC. The rearrangement uses TRBV9 and TRBJ1-2, with 7 bases identical to TRBD1. The CDR3 covers 14 residues. J gave up 4 bases and V 0 bases, and 3 bases lay outside the gene matches. Germline V gene sequence: CDR1 SGDLS, CDR2 YYNGEE.

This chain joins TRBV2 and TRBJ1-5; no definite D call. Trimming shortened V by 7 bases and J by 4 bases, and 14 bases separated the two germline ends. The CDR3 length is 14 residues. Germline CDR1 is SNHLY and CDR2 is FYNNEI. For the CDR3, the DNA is TGTGCCAGCACCCCTCGGTCGTCTAATCAGCCCCAGCATTTT. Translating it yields CASTPRSSNQPQHF.

CDR3 protein: CASSVEFSEGSPLHF. The CDR3 DNA follows: TGTGCCAGCAGCGTAGAGTTCTCAGAGGGTTCACCCCTCCACTTT. The chain employs TRBV9 and TRBJ1-6; D is ambiguous. Germline V CDR1 and CDR2: SGDLS, YYNGEE. Trimming cost V 0 bases and J 9 bases, with 13 bases left between them. The CDR3 length is 15 residues.

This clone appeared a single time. The chain's CDR3 is CASSGRDRSLSYEQYF. The CDR3 nucleotides read TGTGCCAGCAGTGGGCGGGACAGGAGCCTCTCCTACGAGCAGTACTTC. The rearrangement links TRBV28 to TRBJ2-7, with TRBD1 matching over 8 bases. In germline, CDR1 is MDHEN, CDR2 SYDVKM. The V segment lost 5 bases and the J segment 0 bases; nucleotides outside the gene matches: 9. This CDR3 region has 16 residues.

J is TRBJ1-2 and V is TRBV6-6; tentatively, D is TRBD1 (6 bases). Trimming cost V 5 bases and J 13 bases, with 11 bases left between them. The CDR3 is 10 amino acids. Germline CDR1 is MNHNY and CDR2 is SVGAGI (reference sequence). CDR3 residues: CASSRQASTF. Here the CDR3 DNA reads TGTGCCAGCAGTAGACAGGCGTCCACCTTC.

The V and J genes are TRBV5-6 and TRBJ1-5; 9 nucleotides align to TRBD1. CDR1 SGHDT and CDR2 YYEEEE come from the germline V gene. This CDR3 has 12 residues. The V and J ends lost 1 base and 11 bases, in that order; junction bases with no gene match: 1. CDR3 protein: CASSLRDRAQHF. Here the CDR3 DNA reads TGTGCCAGCAGCTTGAGGGACAGGGCCCAGCATTTT.

The CDR3 loop reads CSVEGGGASSYNEQFF. CDR3 DNA: TGCAGCGTTGAGGGCGGGGGGGCTAGCTCCTACAATGAGCAGTTCTTC. The genes are TRBV29-1 and TRBJ2-1, with 9 positions matching TRBD2. Germline CDR1 SQVTM, CDR2 ANQGSEA. The junction had 6 bases not matched to a gene; V was cut back by 3 bases and J by 0 bases. CDR3 length: 16 residues.